This record looks at one T cell receptor beta chain sequence and its context. The CDR3 contains 17 residues. V dropped 0 bases and J dropped 1 base, with 16 bases sitting between them. Germline CDR1 is LNHNV and CDR2 is YYDKDF (reference sequence). The data were obtained in a study of blood T cell repertoires in COVID-19. TCRdb's table, derived via immunoSEQ multiplex PCR, lists solely in-frame clones and lacks some. The sample has around 200,000 clones; about 88% are singletons. This chain connects TRBV15 to TRBJ2-7; possible D gene TRBD1, 6 bases. The origin of this receptor is a man in his late teens or twenties with active or convalescent COVID-19. Sequencing was carried out using peripheral blood. CDR3: CATSRDPTGPKSYEQYF. The CDR3 nucleotides are TGTGCCACCAGCAGAGATCCCACAGGGCCAAAATCCTACGAGCAGTACTTC.